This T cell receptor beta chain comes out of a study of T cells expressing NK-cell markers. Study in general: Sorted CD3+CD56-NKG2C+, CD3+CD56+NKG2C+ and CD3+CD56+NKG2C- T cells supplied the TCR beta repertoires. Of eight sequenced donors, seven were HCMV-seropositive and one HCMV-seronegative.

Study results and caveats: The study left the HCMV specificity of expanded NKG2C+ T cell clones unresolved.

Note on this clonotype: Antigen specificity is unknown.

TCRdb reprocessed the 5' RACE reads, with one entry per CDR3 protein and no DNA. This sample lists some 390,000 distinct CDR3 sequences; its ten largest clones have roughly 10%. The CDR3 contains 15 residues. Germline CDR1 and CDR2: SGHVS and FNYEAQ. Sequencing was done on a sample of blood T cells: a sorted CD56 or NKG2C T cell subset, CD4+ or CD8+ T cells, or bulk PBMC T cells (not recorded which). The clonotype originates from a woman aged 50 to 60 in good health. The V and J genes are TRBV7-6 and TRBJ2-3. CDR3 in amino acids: CASSLGASSTDTQYF.